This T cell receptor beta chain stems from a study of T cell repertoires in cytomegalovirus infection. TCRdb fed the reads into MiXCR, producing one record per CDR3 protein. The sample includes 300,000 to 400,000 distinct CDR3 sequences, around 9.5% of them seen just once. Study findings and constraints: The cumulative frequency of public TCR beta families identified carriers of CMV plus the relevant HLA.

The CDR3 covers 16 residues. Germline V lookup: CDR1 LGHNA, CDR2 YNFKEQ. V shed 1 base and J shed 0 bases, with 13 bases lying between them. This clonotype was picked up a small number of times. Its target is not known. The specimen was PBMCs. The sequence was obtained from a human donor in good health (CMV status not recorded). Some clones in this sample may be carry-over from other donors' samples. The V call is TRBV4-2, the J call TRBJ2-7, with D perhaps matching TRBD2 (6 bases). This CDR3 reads CASSQVQAEGSYEQYF. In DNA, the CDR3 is TGTGCCAGCAGCCAAGTGCAAGCGGAGGGCTCCTACGAGCAGTACTTC.